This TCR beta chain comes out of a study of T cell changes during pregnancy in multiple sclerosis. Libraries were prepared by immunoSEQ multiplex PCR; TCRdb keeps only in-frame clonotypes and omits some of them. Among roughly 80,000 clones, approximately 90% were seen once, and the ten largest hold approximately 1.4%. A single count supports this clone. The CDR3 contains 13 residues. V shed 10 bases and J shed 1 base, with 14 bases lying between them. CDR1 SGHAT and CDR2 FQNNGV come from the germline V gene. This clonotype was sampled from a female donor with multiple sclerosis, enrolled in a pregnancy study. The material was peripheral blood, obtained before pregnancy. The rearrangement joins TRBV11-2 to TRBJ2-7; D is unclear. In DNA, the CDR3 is TGTGCCACGTCCGCTCGAGAGTCCTACGAGCAGTACTTC. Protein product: CATSARESYEQYF. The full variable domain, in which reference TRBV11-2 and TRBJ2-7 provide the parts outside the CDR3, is EAGVAQSPRYKIIEKRQSVAFWCNPISGHATLYWYQQILGQGPKLLIQFQNNGVVDDSQLPKDRFSAERLKGVDSTLKIQPAKLEDSAVYLCATSARESYEQYFGPGTRLTVT.